The entry that follows covers one T cell receptor beta chain sequence. Its antigen is currently unknown. This record comes from a study of monozygotic twins with inflammatory bowel disease. The CDR3 contains 15 residues. Per germline, CDR1 SNHLY and CDR2 FYNNEI. Study results and limitations: Possibly reflecting limited power, no difference in repertoire similarity was found between concordant and discordant twins. IBD patients shared fewer clonotypes with other individuals than healthy twins, especially patients with disease activity signs.

No DNA is given; TCRdb re-called the 5' RACE reads and lists each CDR3 protein once. This sample carries 300,000 to 400,000 distinct CDR3 sequences, with just over 2.5% going to the ten biggest clones. The source of this sequence is a human donor with ulcerative colitis or Crohn's disease, or a healthy co-twin of an affected twin (not recorded which). The V call is TRBV2, the J call TRBJ1-1. The sequenced sample was blood. CDR3 amino acids: CASSELGGGGTEAFF.